Listed below are T cell receptor beta chains from one sample, sequenced in a study of identical twins. Each CDR3 protein gets one entry after TCRdb re-called the 5' RACE reads with MiXCR. The sample holds 1.5 million to 2 million distinct CDR3 sequences; around 29% are singletons and the top ten take around 0.25%. The specimen was cord blood. The receptors stem from a newborn girl in good health. The CDR3 runs from the conserved cysteine through the conserved F or W. Each record gives: J gene, V gene, CDR3 length, D gene, clone size, CDR3 protein, CDR3 DNA. A D gene is named only where the DNA matches it firmly. Size is stated for part of the rows, as once, few or many counts, or as a class when the clone is expanded.

TRBJ1-4	TRBV7-9	18	-	-	CASSLGRFLGRKDEKLFF	TGTGCCAGCAGCTTAGGAAGGTTTCTGGGGCGCAAGGATGAAAAACTGTTTTTT
TRBJ2-7	TRBV2	15	-	-	CASRDNKIPSYEQYF	TGTGCCAGCAGGGACAACAAAATCCCTTCCTACGAGCAGTACTTC
TRBJ1-5	TRBV29-1	19	TRBD1	-	CSVVVPLVTGYSSNQPQHF	TGCAGCGTTGTTGTCCCGCTGGTGACAGGGTATAGCAGCAATCAGCCCCAGCATTTT
TRBJ2-3	TRBV11-1	15	TRBD2	-	CASSQRDYRTDTQYF	TGTGCCAGCAGCCAGCGGGACTACCGCACAGATACGCAGTATTTT
TRBJ1-2	TRBV6-5	18	-	-	CASSLGRRGPSTNYGHTF	TGTGCCAGCAGTTTGGGCCGGAGGGGACCCTCTACTAACTATGGCCACACCTTC
TRBJ2-3	TRBV12-3/TRBV12-4	17	TRBD2	-	CASRPRTSGGDADTQYF	TGTGCCAGCAGACCCAGGACTAGCGGGGGAGATGCAGATACGCAGTATTTT
TRBJ1-5	TRBV20-1	15	-	few	CSAPNSKGVDQPQHF	TGCAGTGCCCCGAACTCCAAGGGAGTGGATCAGCCCCAGCATTTT
TRBJ2-3	TRBV10-3	20	TRBD2	-	CAISESITGLAGGATDTQYF	TGTGCCATCAGTGAGTCAATAACCGGACTAGCGGGAGGTGCGACAGATACGCAGTATTTT
TRBJ1-5	TRBV28	14	-	once	CASSITAFNQPQHF	TGTGCCAGCAGTATTACAGCTTTTAATCAGCCCCAGCATTTT
TRBJ2-3	TRBV29-1	15	TRBD2	-	CSVESAGGGTDTQYF	TGCAGCGTTGAAAGCGCGGGAGGCGGCACAGATACGCAGTATTTT
TRBJ1-4	TRBV29-1	15	TRBD1	-	CSVRGQGATNEKLFF	TGCAGCGTTCGTGGACAGGGGGCAACTAATGAAAAACTGTTTTTT
TRBJ2-7	TRBV20-1	14	TRBD1	-	CSANRGSRSYEQYF	TGCAGTGCTAACAGGGGGTCCAGGTCCTACGAGCAGTACTTC
TRBJ1-6	TRBV4-2	16	TRBD1	many	CASSLQADRRDSPLHF	TGTGCCAGCAGCTTACAGGCGGACAGGCGGGATTCACCCCTCCACTTT
TRBJ1-4	TRBV21-1	13	-	few	CASSITYNEKLFF	TGTGCCAGCAGCATAACATATAATGAAAAACTGTTTTTT
TRBJ1-5	TRBV29-1	13	-	-	CSVRVNGNQPQHF	TGCAGCGTACGAGTTAATGGCAATCAGCCCCAGCATTTT
TRBJ2-3	TRBV9	15	TRBD2	-	CASSASGRYIDTQYF	TGTGCCAGCAGCGCTAGCGGGAGGTACATAGATACGCAGTATTTT
TRBJ1-1	TRBV2	16	TRBD1	few	CASSASQGATNTEAFF	TGTGCCAGCAGTGCGAGCCAGGGGGCGACTAACACTGAAGCTTTCTTT
TRBJ2-7	TRBV14	15	TRBD1	few	CASSSIPGQGYEQYF	TGTGCCAGCAGCAGCATCCCGGGACAGGGCTACGAGCAGTACTTC
TRBJ2-1	TRBV18	15	-	-	CASSLGQGGNNEQFF	TGTGCCAGCTCACTGGGTCAGGGTGGAAACAATGAGCAGTTCTTC
TRBJ1-1	TRBV7-9	16	-	-	CVSSPISGVLNTEAFF	TGTGTCAGCAGCCCAATCTCAGGGGTATTGAACACTGAAGCTTTCTTT
TRBJ1-1	TRBV6-1	14	-	-	CASSERSWNTEAFF	TGTGCCAGCAGTGAGCGGTCTTGGAACACTGAAGCTTTCTTT